The T cell receptor (beta chain) described here comes from a study of T cell repertoires in cytomegalovirus infection. Study summary: Recently identified HLA-C-restricted CMV epitopes and well-studied HLA-B-restricted CMV epitopes were used by the study. Shared public TCR beta signatures pointed to both CMV infection and a matching HLA type.

The germline V gene encodes CDR1 LGHNT and CDR2 FRNRAP. V was pared by 7 bases and J by 1 base, with 11 bases between. The CDR3 is 13 residues long. TCRdb fed the reads into MiXCR, producing one record per CDR3 protein. The sample includes about 900,000 distinct CDR3 sequences, approximately 31% of them seen just once. Study findings and constraints: There were HLA-C-restricted CMV-specific TCR beta clonotypes dominating the ex vivo response.

Details on this clonotype: Its antigen is still unknown.

The chain has TRBV12-5 and TRBJ2-7; D may match TRBD1 or TRBD2 (5 bases each). The sequence came from a human donor in good health (CMV status not recorded). Some clones in this sample may be carry-over from other donors' samples. The sequenced sample was cultured CD8+ T cells from PBMCs, obtained from culture after CMV antigen stimulation. CDR3 sequence reads: CASAEGLSYEQYF. In nucleotides, the CDR3 is TGTGCTAGTGCCGAGGGGTTGTCCTACGAGCAGTACTTC.